Relative to its sample, the clone carrying this T cell receptor beta chain is medium-sized (0.01 to 0.1%). Its antigen is currently unknown. This entry belongs to a study of T cell repertoires in aging, cancer and after chemotherapy. Study-wide background: Patients with chronic lymphocytic leukemia were sampled before and after fludarabine- or bendamustine-based chemotherapy. Study outcomes and limitations: In each cancer cohort, median generation probability increased across chemotherapy, suggesting thymic output rebounded. In healthy donors, age-related TCR diversity loss mainly reflected lost richness. Thymic emigration or peripheral T cell expansion may be impaired by lymphoid organ infiltration in hematological cancer.

TRB rearrangements spanning V, D and J were amplified using mixed TRB-A/B primers. TCRdb passed the multiplex PCR reads through MiXCR, listing each CDR3 protein once. The table shows under 6,500 distinct CDR3 sequences, with roughly 30% occurring only once. The template was genomic DNA from peripheral blood, not RNA. The TCR comes from a human donor with a blood cancer. Input material: blood.

Here the CDR3 DNA reads TGTGCCAGCAGAGAGCGGGGCGAGGGGCGCACAGATACGCAGTATTTT. Residues: CASRERGEGRTDTQYF. J is TRBJ2-3 and V is TRBV27, with 7 bases lining up with TRBD2. The CDR3 runs 16 residues. Germline V gene sequence: CDR1 MNHEY, CDR2 SMNVEV (reference sequence). Trimming at V came to 6 bases and at J to 1 base, leaving 10 bases not matched to a gene.